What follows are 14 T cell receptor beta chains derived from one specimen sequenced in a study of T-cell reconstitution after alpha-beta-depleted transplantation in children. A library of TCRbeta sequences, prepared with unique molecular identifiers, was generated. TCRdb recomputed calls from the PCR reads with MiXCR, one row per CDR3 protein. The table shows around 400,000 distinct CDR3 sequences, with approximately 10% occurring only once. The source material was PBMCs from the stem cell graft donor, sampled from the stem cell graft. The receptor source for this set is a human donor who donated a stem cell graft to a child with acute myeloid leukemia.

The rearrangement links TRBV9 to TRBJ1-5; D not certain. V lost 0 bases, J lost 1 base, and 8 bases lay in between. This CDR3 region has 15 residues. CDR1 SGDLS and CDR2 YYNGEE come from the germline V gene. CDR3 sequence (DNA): TGTGCCAGCAGCGTAGAACCTGGGAGCAATCAGCCCCAGCATTTT. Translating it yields CASSVEPGSNQPQHF.

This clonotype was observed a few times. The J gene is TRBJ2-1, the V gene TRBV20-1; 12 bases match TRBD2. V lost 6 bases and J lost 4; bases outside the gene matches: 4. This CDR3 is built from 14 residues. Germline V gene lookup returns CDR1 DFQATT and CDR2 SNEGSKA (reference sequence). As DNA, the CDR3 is TGCAGTGCCAAGACTAGCGGGAGATACAATGAGCAGTTCTTC. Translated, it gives CSAKTSGRYNEQFF.

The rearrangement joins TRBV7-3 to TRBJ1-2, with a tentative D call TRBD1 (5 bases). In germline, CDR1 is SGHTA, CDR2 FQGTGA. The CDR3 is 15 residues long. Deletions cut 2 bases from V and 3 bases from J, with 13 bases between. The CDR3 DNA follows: TGTGCCAGCAGCTTATATCCAGGGCACCACTATGGCTACACCTTC. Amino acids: CASSLYPGHHYGYTF.

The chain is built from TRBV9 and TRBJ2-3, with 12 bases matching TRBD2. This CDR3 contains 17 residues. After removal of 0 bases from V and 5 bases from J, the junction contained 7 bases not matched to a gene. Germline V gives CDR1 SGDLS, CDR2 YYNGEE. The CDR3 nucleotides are TGTGCCAGCAGCGTAGGCTCACTAGCGGGGGGTGGAGATACGCAGTATTTT. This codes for CASSVGSLAGGGDTQYF.

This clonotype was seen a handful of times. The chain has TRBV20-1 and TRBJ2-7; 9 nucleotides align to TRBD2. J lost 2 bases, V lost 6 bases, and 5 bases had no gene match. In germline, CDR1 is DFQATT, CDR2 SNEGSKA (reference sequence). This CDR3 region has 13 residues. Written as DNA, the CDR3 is TGCAGTGCCCGGACTAGCGAGACCTACGAGCAGTACTTC. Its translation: CSARTSETYEQYF.

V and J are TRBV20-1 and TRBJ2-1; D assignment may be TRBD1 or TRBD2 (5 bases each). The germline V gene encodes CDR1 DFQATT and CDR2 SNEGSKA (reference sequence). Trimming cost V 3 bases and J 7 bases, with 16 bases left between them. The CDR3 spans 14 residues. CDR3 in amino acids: CSASEKRGGNEQFF. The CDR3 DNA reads TGCAGTGCTAGCGAGAAAAGGGGCGGGAATGAGCAGTTCTTC.

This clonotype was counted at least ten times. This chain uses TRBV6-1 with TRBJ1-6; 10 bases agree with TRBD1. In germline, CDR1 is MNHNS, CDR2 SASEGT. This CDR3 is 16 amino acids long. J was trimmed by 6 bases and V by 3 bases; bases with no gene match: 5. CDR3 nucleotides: TGTGCCAGCAGTGACCCGGGACAGGGGAGTAATTCACCCCTCCACTTT. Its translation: CASSDPGQGSNSPLHF.

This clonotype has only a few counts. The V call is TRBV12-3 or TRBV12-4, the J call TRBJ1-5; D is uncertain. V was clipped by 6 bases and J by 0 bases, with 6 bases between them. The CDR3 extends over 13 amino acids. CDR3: CASRRNSNQPQHF. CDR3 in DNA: TGTGCCAGCAGGCGTAATAGCAATCAGCCCCAGCATTTT.

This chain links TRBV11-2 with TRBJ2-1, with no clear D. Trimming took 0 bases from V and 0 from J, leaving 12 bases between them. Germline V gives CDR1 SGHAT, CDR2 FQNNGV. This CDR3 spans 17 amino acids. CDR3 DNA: TGTGCCAGCAGCTTAGATCCGGCTTGGAGCTCCTACAATGAGCAGTTCTTC. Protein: CASSLDPAWSSYNEQFF.

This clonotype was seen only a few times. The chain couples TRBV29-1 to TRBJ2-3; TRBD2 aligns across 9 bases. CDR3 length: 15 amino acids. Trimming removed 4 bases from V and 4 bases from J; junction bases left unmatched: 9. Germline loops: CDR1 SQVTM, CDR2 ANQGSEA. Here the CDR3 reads CSVGLAGVRADTQYF. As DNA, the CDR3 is TGCAGCGTTGGATTAGCGGGAGTACGGGCAGATACGCAGTATTTT.

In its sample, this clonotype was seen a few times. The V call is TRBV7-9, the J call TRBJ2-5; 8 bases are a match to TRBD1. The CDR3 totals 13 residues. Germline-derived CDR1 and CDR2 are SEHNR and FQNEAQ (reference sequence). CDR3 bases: TGTGTTGGCGGGACAGGCCACCAAGAGACCCAGTACTTC. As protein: CVGGTGHQETQYF.

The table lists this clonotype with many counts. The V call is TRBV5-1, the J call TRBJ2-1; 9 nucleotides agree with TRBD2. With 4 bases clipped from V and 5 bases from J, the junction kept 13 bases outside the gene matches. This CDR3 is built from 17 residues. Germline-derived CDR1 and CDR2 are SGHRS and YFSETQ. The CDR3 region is CASSPSSVAGDDNEQFF. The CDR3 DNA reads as TGCGCCAGCAGCCCTTCGTCGGTAGCGGGAGACGACAATGAGCAGTTCTTC.

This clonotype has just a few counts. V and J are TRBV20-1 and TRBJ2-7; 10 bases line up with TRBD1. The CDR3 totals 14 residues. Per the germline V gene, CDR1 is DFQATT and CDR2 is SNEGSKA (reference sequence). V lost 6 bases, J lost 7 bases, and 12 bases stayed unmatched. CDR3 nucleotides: TGCAGTGCGCCTAAACCGGGACAGGGGCCGGAGCAGTACTTC. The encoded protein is CSAPKPGQGPEQYF.

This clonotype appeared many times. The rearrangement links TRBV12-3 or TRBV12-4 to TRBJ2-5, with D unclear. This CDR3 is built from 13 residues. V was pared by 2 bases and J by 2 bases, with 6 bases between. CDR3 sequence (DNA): TGTGCCAGCAGTTTACGAGCACAAGAGACCCAGTACTTC. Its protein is CASSLRAQETQYF.